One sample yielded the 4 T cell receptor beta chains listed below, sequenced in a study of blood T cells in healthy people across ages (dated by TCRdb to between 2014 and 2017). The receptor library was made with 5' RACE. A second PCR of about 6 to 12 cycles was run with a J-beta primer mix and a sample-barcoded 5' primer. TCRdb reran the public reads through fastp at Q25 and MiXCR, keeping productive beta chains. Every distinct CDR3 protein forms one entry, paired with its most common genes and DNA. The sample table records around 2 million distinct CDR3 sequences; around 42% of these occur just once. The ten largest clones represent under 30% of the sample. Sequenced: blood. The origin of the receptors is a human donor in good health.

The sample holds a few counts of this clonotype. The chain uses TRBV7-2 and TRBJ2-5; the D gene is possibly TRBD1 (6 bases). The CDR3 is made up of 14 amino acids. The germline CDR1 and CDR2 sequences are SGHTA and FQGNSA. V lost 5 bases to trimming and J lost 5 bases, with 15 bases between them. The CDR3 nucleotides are TGTGCCAGCAGCACTATGGGGGCGCGGGAGACCCAGTACTTC. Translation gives CASSTMGARETQYF.

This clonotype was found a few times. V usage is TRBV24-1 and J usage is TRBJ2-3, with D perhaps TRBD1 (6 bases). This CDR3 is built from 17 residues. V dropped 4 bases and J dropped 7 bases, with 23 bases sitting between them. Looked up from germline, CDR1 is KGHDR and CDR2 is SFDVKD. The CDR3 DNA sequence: TGTGCCACCAGTGACGCCTCGGGGACAAGGGTGGCAAATACGCAGTATTTT. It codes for CATSDASGTRVANTQYF.

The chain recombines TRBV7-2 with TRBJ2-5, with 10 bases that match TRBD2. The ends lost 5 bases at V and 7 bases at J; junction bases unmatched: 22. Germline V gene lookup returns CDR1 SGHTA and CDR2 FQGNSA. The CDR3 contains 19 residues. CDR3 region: CASSRQALAGAEGGGTQYF. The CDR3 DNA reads TGTGCCAGCAGCCGACAAGCTCTAGCGGGGGCCGAGGGAGGGGGGACCCAGTACTTC.

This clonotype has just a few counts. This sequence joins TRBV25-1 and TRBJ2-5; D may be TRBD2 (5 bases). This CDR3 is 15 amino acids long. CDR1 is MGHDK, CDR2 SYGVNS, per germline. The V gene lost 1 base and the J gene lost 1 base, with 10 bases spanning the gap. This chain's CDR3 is CASSESSGLQETQYF. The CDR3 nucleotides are TGTGCCAGCAGTGAATCGAGCGGACTCCAAGAGACCCAGTACTTC.